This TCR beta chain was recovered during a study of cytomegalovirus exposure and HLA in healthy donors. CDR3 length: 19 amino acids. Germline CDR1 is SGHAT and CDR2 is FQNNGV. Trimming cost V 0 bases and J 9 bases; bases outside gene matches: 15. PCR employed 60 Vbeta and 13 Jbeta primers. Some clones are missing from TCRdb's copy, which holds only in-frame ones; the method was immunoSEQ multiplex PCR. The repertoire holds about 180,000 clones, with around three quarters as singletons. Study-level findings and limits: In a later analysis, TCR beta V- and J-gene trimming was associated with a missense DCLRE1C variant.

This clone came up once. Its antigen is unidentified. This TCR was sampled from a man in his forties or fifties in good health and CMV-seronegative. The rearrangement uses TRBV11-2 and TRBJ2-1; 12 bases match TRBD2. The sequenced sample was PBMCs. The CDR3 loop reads CASSLDGLAGGPYISEQFF. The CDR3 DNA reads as TGTGCCAGCAGCTTAGACGGCCTAGCGGGGGGGCCCTACATTAGTGAGCAGTTCTTC.